This is a list of T cell receptor beta chains from one sample in a study of T cell responses to AZD1222 COVID-19 vaccine. Data came from immunoSEQ multiplex PCR; TCRdb stores just in-frame clones and leaves some out. The sample carries fewer than 200,000 clones, over 85% recorded once. Sequencing used peripheral blood, obtained on day 0 of AZD1222 vaccination. These receptors all come from an adult in good health. The CDR3 runs from the conserved cysteine through the conserved F or W. D genes are given only for firm matches. Where a row states a size, it is once, few, many or the class of an expanded clone; other rows omit it.

d_call	clone_size	v_call	j_call	cdr3_nt	cdr3_aa
TRBD1	NA	TRBV15	TRBJ1-1	TGTGCCACCAGCAGAGGCCCCCCAGGGGGCAGAGCTTTCTTT	CATSRGPPGGRAFF
NA	NA	TRBV24-1	TRBJ2-3	TGTGCCACCAGTGATTTCCGGCTAGAAGTAGATACGCAGTATTTT	CATSDFRLEVDTQYF
TRBD2	NA	TRBV29-1	TRBJ2-1	TGCAGCGCCCAGCGGGAGGAACATGAGCAGTTCTTC	CSAQREEHEQFF
TRBD1	NA	TRBV28	TRBJ1-1	TGTGCCAGCAGTCCCCCCACAGGGGGCGGGTTGGACACTGAAGCTTTCTTT	CASSPPTGGGLDTEAFF
TRBD1	NA	TRBV20-1	TRBJ1-2	TGCAGTGCTCGTGGGACAGGGAGTCCACCTTGGGGTTCCTATGGCTACACCTTC	CSARGTGSPPWGSYGYTF
NA	NA	TRBV21-1	TRBJ1-1	TGTGCCAGCACCTCCGTCCCCCCCCGACAGGGAGTCCGAACTGAAGCTTTCTTT	CASTSVPPRQGVRTEAFF
NA	NA	TRBV14	TRBJ2-5	TGTGCCAGCAGCCAAGCCAGGACAGTATTAGATCAAGAGACCCAGTACTTC	CASSQARTVLDQETQYF
NA	NA	TRBV7-9	TRBJ1-1	TGTGCCAGCAGCCACACATCGAACACTGAAGCTTTCTTT	CASSHTSNTEAFF
NA	once	TRBV5-1	TRBJ1-3	TGCGCCAGCAGCGACCGGCCGGGGGGGCAATCTGGAAACACCATATATTTT	CASSDRPGGQSGNTIYF
TRBD2	NA	TRBV18	TRBJ2-3	TGTGCCAGCTCACCGCCCCGCACCAGCGGGAGTACAGATACGCAGTATTTT	CASSPPRTSGSTDTQYF
TRBD2	NA	TRBV6-5	TRBJ2-4	TGTGCCAGCAGCCGAGCGGGAGGGAGCCAGTACTTC	CASSRAGGSQYF
TRBD1	NA	TRBV6-5	TRBJ1-1	TGTGCCAGCAGCCTCAAGATTCTTGGACAGGGTGAAGCTTTCTTT	CASSLKILGQGEAFF
NA	NA	TRBV6-2/TRBV6-3	TRBJ1-1	TGTGCCAGCAGTCCCGAGCGAGCTGAAGCTTTCTTT	CASSPERAEAFF
NA	NA	TRBV19	TRBJ1-2	TGTGCCAGTAATCCGTCGAGGCCCCCGTTCTATGGCTACACCTTC	CASNPSRPPFYGYTF
TRBD2	NA	TRBV7-8	TRBJ2-1	TGTGCCAGCAGCTCGGCGACTAGCGGGAACAATGAGCAGTTCTTC	CASSSATSGNNEQFF
NA	NA	TRBV4-2	TRBJ1-5	TGTGCCAGCAGCCAAGATCACAACCAGCCCCAGCATTTT	CASSQDHNQPQHF
TRBD1	NA	TRBV6-5	TRBJ2-1	TGTGCCAGCAGTCGCCGGGACAGGGGGCTGGATGAGCAGTTCTTC	CASSRRDRGLDEQFF
TRBD1	NA	TRBV7-9	TRBJ1-2	TGTGCCAGCAGCCCCGGACAGGGTTACGGCTACACCTTC	CASSPGQGYGYTF
TRBD1	NA	TRBV27	TRBJ1-6	TGTGCCAGCAGCCGAGGACAGGGGGCGTCCTATAATTCACCCCTCCACTTT	CASSRGQGASYNSPLHF
NA	NA	TRBV7-8	TRBJ1-5	TGTGCCAGCAGCTTAGGACAGAGTTACAATCAGCCCCAGCATTTT	CASSLGQSYNQPQHF
TRBD1	NA	TRBV5-1	TRBJ2-2	TGCGCCAGCCGAAGCCGGGACAGGGGGGAAACCGGGGAGCTGTTTTTT	CASRSRDRGETGELFF
NA	NA	TRBV4-1	TRBJ1-1	TGCGCCAGCAGCCAGGAAATGTCCCTGGGGGCTTTCTTT	CASSQEMSLGAFF
TRBD2	NA	TRBV6-4	TRBJ2-2	TGTGCCAGCAGTGACCCCGGGCGACTAGCGGGAGGGCCGGGCACCGGGGAGCTGTTTTTT	CASSDPGRLAGGPGTGELFF
NA	NA	TRBV9	TRBJ1-1	TGTGCCAGCAGCGTGGGGGGAGGGGACACTGAAGCTTTCTTT	CASSVGGGDTEAFF
TRBD2	NA	TRBV5-1	TRBJ2-5	TGCGCCAGCAGCCGAGCGGGAGGGTCCCAAGAGACCCAGTACTTC	CASSRAGGSQETQYF
NA	NA	TRBV5-1	TRBJ2-7	TGCGCCAGCAGCTTGGATGGGGGCGCGCAGTACTTC	CASSLDGGAQYF
TRBD1	NA	TRBV5-1	TRBJ2-1	TGCGCCAGCAGCTTGGTCCCGGGACAGGAAAACTCCTACAATGAGCAGTTCTTC	CASSLVPGQENSYNEQFF
NA	NA	TRBV27	TRBJ1-5	TGTGCCAGCAGTTTTAGGGGCTTCAATCAGCCCCAGCATTTT	CASSFRGFNQPQHF
TRBD2	NA	TRBV5-4	TRBJ2-1	TGTGCCAGCAGCTTTGTAGCGGGAGAGTACAATGAGCAGTTCTTC	CASSFVAGEYNEQFF
TRBD1	NA	TRBV6-5	TRBJ1-6	TGTGCCAGCAGTTACTCGATAGGGGGCGGTTCACCCCTCCACTTT	CASSYSIGGGSPLHF
NA	NA	TRBV3-1/TRBV3-2	TRBJ1-6	TGTGCCAGCAGCCAGCCACCGCGGGGACCCCTCCACTTT	CASSQPPRGPLHF
NA	NA	TRBV5-1	TRBJ1-1	TGCGCCAGCAGCTCGGTACCACAGGGCAACACTGAAGCTTTCTTT	CASSSVPQGNTEAFF
NA	few	TRBV5-5	TRBJ2-7	TGTGCCAGCAGCTCAGGATGGGCCTACGAGCAGTACTTC	CASSSGWAYEQYF
TRBD2	NA	TRBV24-1	TRBJ2-2	TGTGCCACCAGTGACCCCGGTAGCGGGAGTGGCGGGGAGCTGTTTTTT	CATSDPGSGSGGELFF
NA	NA	TRBV24-1	TRBJ2-1	TGTGCCACCAGTGATTTCAACCTCAATGAGCAGTTCTTC	CATSDFNLNEQFF
TRBD1	NA	TRBV7-8	TRBJ1-2	TGTGCCAGCAGCTCAGGGACAGCAAATAACTATGGCTACACCTTC	CASSSGTANNYGYTF
NA	NA	TRBV5-1	TRBJ1-2	TGCGCCAGCAGCCGGGACGGTGAGGGCTACACCTTC	CASSRDGEGYTF
NA	NA	TRBV20-1	TRBJ2-7	TGCAGTGCCCGAATCGCGTACGAGCAGTACTTC	CSARIAYEQYF
NA	NA	TRBV19	TRBJ1-2	TGTGCCAGTAGTTCGGCTATTAACTATGGCTACACCTTC	CASSSAINYGYTF
NA	NA	TRBV7-8	TRBJ1-4	TGTGCCAGCAGCTCAACAGGGAGTTATGGAAAACTGTTTTTT	CASSSTGSYGKLFF
NA	NA	TRBV6-4	TRBJ2-2	TGTGCCAGCAGTGACTCCGGACTTTTCACCGGGGAGCTGTTTTTT	CASSDSGLFTGELFF
TRBD1	NA	TRBV9	TRBJ1-4	TGTGCCAGCAGCGCCGACAGGGGTGCAACTAATGAAAAACTGTTTTTT	CASSADRGATNEKLFF
TRBD1	NA	TRBV5-4	TRBJ2-1	TGTGCCAGCAGCTCGGGGACAGGGGAGAATGAGCAGTTCTTC	CASSSGTGENEQFF
NA	NA	TRBV11-2	TRBJ1-2	TGTGCCAGCGCCCCCGAGGCAGCTAACTATGGCTACACCTTC	CASAPEAANYGYTF
NA	NA	TRBV12-3/TRBV12-4	TRBJ2-1	TGTGCCAGCAGCCCAGGCTCCTACAATGAGCAGTTCTTC	CASSPGSYNEQFF